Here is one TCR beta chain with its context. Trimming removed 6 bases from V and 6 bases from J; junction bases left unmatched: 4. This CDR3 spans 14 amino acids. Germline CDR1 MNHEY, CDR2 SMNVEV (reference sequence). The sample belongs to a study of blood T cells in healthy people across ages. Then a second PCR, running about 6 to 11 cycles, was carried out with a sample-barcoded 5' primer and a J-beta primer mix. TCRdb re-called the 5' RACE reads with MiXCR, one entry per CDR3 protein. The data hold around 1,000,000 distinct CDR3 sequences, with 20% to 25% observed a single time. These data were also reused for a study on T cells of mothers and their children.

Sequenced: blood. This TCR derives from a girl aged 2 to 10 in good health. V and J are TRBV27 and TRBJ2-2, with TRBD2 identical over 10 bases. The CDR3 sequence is CASRQAGGPGELFF. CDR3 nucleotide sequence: TGTGCCAGCAGGCAAGCGGGGGGGCCCGGGGAGCTGTTTTTT.